This T cell receptor beta chain stems from a study of blood T cell repertoires in COVID-19. Study in general: From the United States, Italy and Spain came samples of acute and convalescent COVID-19.

A single count supports this clone. The CDR3 has 14 residues. Germline assignment: CDR1 LGHNA and CDR2 YNFKEQ. V was shortened by 3 bases and J by 5 bases, with 13 bases between the two germline ends. Study processing details: Reference gene primer amplification yielded estimated nucleated cell counts. Method: immunoSEQ multiplex PCR; TCRdb's copy keeps in-frame clones and lacks some. V and J calls and clone size follow that table, whereas D and trimming were derived from the DNA. This sample has 250,000 to 350,000 clones; more than 80% occur once, and the top ten carry about 6.8%. The genes are TRBV4-2 and TRBJ1-1, with TRBD1 as a possible D gene (6 bases). This receptor was identified in a man younger than 30 who had recovered from COVID-19. Sequencing was done on a sample of peripheral blood. The CDR3 loop is CASSHLQGSTEAFF. As DNA, the CDR3 is TGTGCCAGCAGCCATCTACAGGGAAGTACTGAAGCTTTCTTT.